The next 22 T cell receptor beta chains were all read from a single sample in a study of blood T cell repertoires in COVID-19. Sequencing used immunoSEQ multiplex PCR; TCRdb keeps in-frame clones, though not all of them. The data hold some 270,000 clones, with more than 70% observed a single time. The sequenced sample consisted of peripheral blood. The receptors were gathered from a woman older than 75 with COVID-19, enrolled during active disease.

The chain carries TRBV5-1 and TRBJ1-1, with D possibly being TRBD1 (5 bases). Trimming pared 1 base from V and 4 bases from J, leaving 14 bases between. Per germline, CDR1 SGHRS and CDR2 YFSETQ. The CDR3 is made up of 15 amino acids. The CDR3 region is CASSLKEGRSTEAFF. For the CDR3, the DNA is TGCGCCAGCAGCTTGAAGGAGGGGAGGAGCACTGAAGCTTTCTTT.

This rearrangement joins TRBV5-4 to TRBJ2-3; TRBD1 might be the D (6 bases). The CDR3 covers 16 residues. The V end lost 0 bases, the J end lost 4 bases, and 15 bases lay between the germline ends. Per the germline V gene, CDR1 is SGHNT and CDR2 is YYREEE (reference sequence). In nucleotides, the CDR3 is TGTGCCAGCAGCTTGGTTAGCAGGGGTCGAGCAGATACGCAGTATTTT. Its protein product is CASSLVSRGRADTQYF.

The chain combines TRBV28 with TRBJ1-6, with D perhaps matching TRBD1 (6 bases). The ends were cut back, 3 bases at V and 0 bases at J, with 15 bases in the middle. The CDR3 extends over 18 amino acids. The germline gives CDR1 MDHEN, CDR2 SYDVKM. CDR3 in amino acids: CASSFGGHLSSYNSPLHF. CDR3 nucleotide sequence: TGTGCCAGCAGTTTTGGGGGACACCTTAGCTCCTATAATTCACCCCTCCACTTT.

The V and J genes are TRBV6-2 or TRBV6-3 and TRBJ1-2; D uncertain. Germline V CDR1 and CDR2: MNHEY, SVGEGT. Between the trimmed V and J ends, which lost 0 bases and 4 bases, there was a span of 12 bases. The CDR3 consists of 15 residues. The DNA for the CDR3 is TGTGCCAGCAGTTACTCGAATGGCAGATCCTATGGCTACACCTTC. Protein: CASSYSNGRSYGYTF.

Points on this clone: Other DNA sequences in the sample encode the same CDR3. The V gene is TRBV28, the J gene TRBJ2-3; 12 nucleotides agree with TRBD1. V lost 3 bases, J lost 6 bases, and 4 bases stayed unmatched. Germline CDR1 MDHEN, CDR2 SYDVKM. There are 15 residues in the CDR3. CDR3 in DNA: TGTGCCAGCAGTTTTAGGGGACAGGGGGCGGATACGCAGTATTTT. This gives the protein CASSFRGQGADTQYF.

The chain recombines TRBV10-3 with TRBJ1-2, with a possible D match to TRBD1 (6 bases). This CDR3 has 15 residues. V lost 5 bases to trimming and J lost 0 bases, with 13 bases between them. Looked up from germline, CDR1 is ENHRY and CDR2 is SYGVKD. The CDR3 loop reads CAISTTGVANYGYTF. CDR3 bases: TGTGCCATCAGTACGACAGGAGTAGCTAACTATGGCTACACCTTC.

V is TRBV6-5 and J is TRBJ2-2, with 11 bases fitting TRBD2. With 8 bases clipped from V and 6 bases from J, the junction kept 8 bases outside the gene matches. CDR3 size: 15 residues. Looked up from germline, CDR1 is MNHEY and CDR2 is SVGAGI. The CDR3 sequence is CASQPFSGGAGELFF. The CDR3 DNA reads TGTGCCAGCCAACCTTTTAGCGGGGGGGCCGGGGAGCTGTTTTTT.

In nucleotides, the CDR3 is TGTGCCAGCTCACCACCGATGCAGGGTCCAAACACTGAAGCTTTCTTT. It translates to CASSPPMQGPNTEAFF. This chain uses TRBV18 with TRBJ1-1; weak D call: TRBD1 (5 bases). CDR1 KGHSH and CDR2 LQKENI come from the germline V gene. V lost 0 bases to trimming and J lost 2 bases, with 13 bases between them. The CDR3 has 16 amino acids.

V usage is TRBV10-3 and J usage is TRBJ1-1; a possible D gene is TRBD1 (6 bases). V dropped 7 bases and J dropped 2 bases, with 14 bases sitting between them. The CDR3 extends over 14 amino acids. CDR1 ENHRY and CDR2 SYGVKD come from the germline V gene. CDR3 amino acids: CAIKQNRDNTEAFF. In DNA, the CDR3 is TGTGCCATCAAGCAAAACAGGGATAACACTGAAGCTTTCTTT.

The V gene is TRBV19, the J gene TRBJ2-7; D ambiguous. V lost 7 bases, J lost 3 bases, and 7 bases lay in between. Germline lookup yields CDR1 LNHDA and CDR2 SQIVND (reference sequence). The length of the CDR3 is 11 residues. In DNA, the CDR3 is TGTGCCAGTATGGAGAACTACGAGCAGTACTTC. Residues: CASMENYEQYF.

This chain links TRBV9 with TRBJ1-6; TRBD1 might be the D (5 bases). V was cut by 2 bases and J by 7 bases, with 13 bases left in between. The length of the CDR3 is 15 residues. The germline V gene encodes CDR1 SGDLS and CDR2 YYNGEE. The CDR3 DNA sequence: TGTGCCAGCAGCGTCGACAGCTTATTGAATTCACCCCTCCACTTT. Amino acid sequence: CASSVDSLLNSPLHF. The full variable domain, rest sourced from reference TRBV9 and TRBJ1-6, is DSGVTQTPKHLITATGQRVTLRCSPRSGDLSVYWYQQSLDQGLQFLIQYYNGEERAKGNILERFSAQQFPDLHSELNLSSLELGDSALYFCASSVDSLLNSPLHFGNGTRLTVT.

The rearrangement uses TRBV19 and TRBJ2-5; weak D call: TRBD1 (5 bases). Trimming stripped 5 bases from V and 5 bases from J, with 21 bases between. The CDR3 runs to 16 residues. Germline V gene lookup returns CDR1 LNHDA and CDR2 SQIVND (reference sequence). The CDR3 loop reads CASSPSSTLRQETQYF. The CDR3 DNA sequence: TGTGCCAGTAGTCCCTCATCGACTCTCCGACAGGAGACCCAGTACTTC.

This clone was detected a few times. This chain joins TRBV5-1 and TRBJ1-2; 9 bases map to TRBD1. Germline V gene data show CDR1 as SGHRS and CDR2 as YFSETQ. V shed 1 base, J shed 7 bases, and the junction held 8 bases outside the gene matches. The CDR3 covers 15 residues. The CDR3 is CASSLNGQGMGGYTF. Here the CDR3 DNA reads TGCGCCAGCAGCTTGAATGGACAGGGGATGGGTGGCTACACCTTC.

The chain employs TRBV9 and TRBJ2-3, with 10 bases matching TRBD2. CDR1 SGDLS and CDR2 YYNGEE come from the germline V gene. The CDR3 is made up of 18 amino acids. V gave up 3 bases and J gave up 0 bases; unmatched junction bases: 10. The CDR3 DNA reads TGTGCCAGCAGCGCCCTTCATGGACTAGCGGCTAGCACAGATACGCAGTATTTT. Translated, it gives CASSALHGLAASTDTQYF.

This clone came up once. V is TRBV9 and J is TRBJ2-1; TRBD2 aligns across 11 bases. Trimming cost V 0 bases and J 8 bases; bases outside gene matches: 13. Germline V gives CDR1 SGDLS, CDR2 YYNGEE. This CDR3 contains 18 residues. This chain's CDR3 is CASSVGLTVSGGVHEQFF. CDR3 DNA: TGTGCCAGCAGCGTAGGCCTGACTGTTAGCGGGGGGGTCCATGAGCAGTTCTTC.

This clone occurred once. The chain joins TRBV28 to TRBJ1-1; TRBD1 aligns across 8 bases. CDR1 and CDR2 from the germline V gene are MDHEN and SYDVKM. CDR3 size: 13 residues. V trimming: 5 bases; J trimming: 10 bases; junction bases outside the gene matches: 9. CDR3 in amino acids: CASSKGQVGRAFF. DNA of the CDR3: TGTGCCAGCAGTAAGGGACAGGTTGGTCGAGCTTTCTTT.

The V gene is TRBV5-1, the J gene TRBJ2-2, with D perhaps TRBD1 (5 bases). V lost 2 bases, J lost 6 bases, and 8 bases lay in between. Germline V gives CDR1 SGHRS, CDR2 YFSETQ. This CDR3 is 13 amino acids long. CDR3 residues: CASSFSTAGELFF. CDR3 nucleotide sequence: TGCGCCAGCAGCTTCTCGACAGCCGGGGAGCTGTTTTTT.

V gene TRBV11-2 combines with J gene TRBJ1-6; D unresolved. V was pared by 3 bases and J by 0 bases, with 6 bases between. The length of the CDR3 is 15 residues. The germline gives CDR1 SGHAT, CDR2 FQNNGV. CDR3 loop: CASSFLSSYNSPLHF. As DNA, the CDR3 is TGTGCCAGCAGCTTTCTGAGCTCCTATAATTCACCCCTCCACTTT.

The rearrangement links TRBV7-2 to TRBJ2-3; 8 nucleotides align to TRBD1. Germline V gene lookup returns CDR1 SGHTA and CDR2 FQGNSA. The CDR3 loop spans 16 amino acids. V shed 5 bases, J shed 1 base, and the junction held 8 bases outside the gene matches. DNA for the CDR3: TGTGCCAGCAGCGCCCACAGGGGGGCAGGCACAGATACGCAGTATTTT. Protein: CASSAHRGAGTDTQYF. Full variable domain (remainder filled in from reference TRBV7-2 and TRBJ2-3): GAGVSQSPSNKVTEKGKDVELRCDPISGHTALYWYRQSLGQGLEFLIYFQGNSAPDKSGLPSDRFSAERTGGSVSTLTIQRTQQEDSAVYLCASSAHRGAGTDTQYFGPGTRLTVL.

The chain employs TRBV7-2 and TRBJ2-4; a possible D gene is TRBD1 (5 bases). Looked up from germline, CDR1 is SGHTA and CDR2 is FQGNSA. The V end lost 5 bases, the J end lost 8 bases, and 16 bases lay between the germline ends. The CDR3 sequence is 14 residues long. The chain's CDR3 is CASSPTGVLDIQYF. Written as DNA, the CDR3 is TGTGCCAGCAGCCCCACAGGCGTCCTAGACATTCAGTACTTC.

The chain recombines TRBV11-3 with TRBJ2-7; 7 positions agree with TRBD1. The CDR3 loop spans 14 amino acids. Germline values: CDR1 SGHNT, CDR2 YENEEA. V was clipped by 3 bases and J by 0 bases; unmatched bases: 2. The DNA of the CDR3 is TGTGCCAGCAGCTTGGGACAGAGCTCCTACGAGCAGTACTTC. Translation gives CASSLGQSSYEQYF.

The CDR3, as DNA: TGCGCCAGCAGACCCGGAACAGGGGGCGGGAAAGAGACCCAGTACTTC. Amino acid sequence: CASRPGTGGGKETQYF. The chain combines TRBV5-1 with TRBJ2-5; 9 bases are a match to TRBD1. The CDR3 covers 16 residues. Trimming at V came to 5 bases and at J to 3 bases, leaving 11 bases not matched to a gene. Germline CDR1 and CDR2: SGHRS and YFSETQ.